These 30 T cell receptor beta chains came from one sample sequenced in a study of cytomegalovirus exposure and HLA in healthy donors. Primers: 60 Vbeta forward and 13 Jbeta reverse. TCRdb keeps only in-frame clones here, not all; method: immunoSEQ multiplex PCR. This table holds about 130,000 clones, approximately 80% found once. The sequencing sample was made of PBMCs. These receptors originate from a man aged 18-30 years in good health and CMV-seronegative.

This chain links TRBV30 with TRBJ1-5; the D is unclear. The CDR3 sequence is 17 residues long. The V end lost 1 base, the J end lost 0 bases, and 16 bases lay between the germline ends. The germline V gene has CDR1 GTSNPN and CDR2 SVGIG (reference sequence). The CDR3 nucleotides are TGTGCCTGGAGTGCCCCGGTGACAAAATATAGCAATCAGCCCCAGCATTTT. Its protein product is CAWSAPVTKYSNQPQHF.

This sequence joins TRBV18 and TRBJ1-4; D call uncertain. V gave up 1 base and J gave up 8 bases, with 20 bases separating them. CDR3 size: 17 residues. The germline V gene has CDR1 KGHSH and CDR2 LQKENI. Here the CDR3 reads CASSPLDPLGGGEKLFF. The CDR3 DNA reads as TGTGCCAGCTCACCACTGGACCCCCTAGGAGGTGGAGAAAAACTGTTTTTT.

The chain uses TRBV4-1 and TRBJ1-2, with D possibly matching TRBD1 (6 bases). Germline values: CDR1 MGHRA, CDR2 YSYEKL. CDR3 size: 12 residues. V dropped 8 bases and J dropped 6 bases, with 13 bases sitting between them. The DNA of the CDR3 is TGCGCCAGCTACGGACAGACGGATGGCTACACCTTC. Protein product: CASYGQTDGYTF.

CDR3 DNA sequence: TGTGCCAGCAGTGGCGAGGACAGCTTTAATGAAAAACTGTTTTTT. It codes for CASSGEDSFNEKLFF. The chain combines TRBV6-1 with TRBJ1-4; D perhaps matches TRBD1 (6 bases). CDR3 length equals 15 residues. Germline values: CDR1 MNHNS, CDR2 SASEGT. V was trimmed by 4 bases and J by 4 bases, leaving 13 bases between them.

The V gene is TRBV9, the J gene TRBJ2-5; D not certain. Germline-derived CDR1 and CDR2 are SGDLS and YYNGEE. The V end lost 2 bases, the J end lost 4 bases, and 15 bases lay between the germline ends. The CDR3 is 15 residues long. The CDR3 protein is CASSVALKPGETQYF. The CDR3 coding sequence is TGTGCCAGCAGCGTCGCCCTCAAACCGGGAGAGACCCAGTACTTC.

The gene calls are TRBV30 and TRBJ2-1; 11 positions agree with TRBD1. This CDR3 has 15 residues. V shed 0 bases, J shed 7 bases, and the junction held 5 bases outside the gene matches. Germline V gene sequence: CDR1 GTSNPN, CDR2 SVGIG (reference sequence). CDR3 coding DNA: TGTGCCTGGAGTGTATGGGGGACAGGGGGTAATGAGCAGTTCTTC. Its translation: CAWSVWGTGGNEQFF. The variable domain in full, completed from reference TRBV30 and TRBJ2-1, reads SQTIHQWPATLVQPVGSPLSLECTVEGTSNPNLYWYRQAAGRGLQLLFYSVGIGQISSEVPQNLSASRPQDRQFILSSKKLLLSDSGFYLCAWSVWGTGGNEQFFGPGTRLTVL.

This chain links TRBV5-1 with TRBJ2-4, with 11 positions matching TRBD1. Looked up from germline, CDR1 is SGHRS and CDR2 is YFSETQ. The CDR3 is 19 residues long. J was trimmed by 2 bases and V by 3 bases; bases with no gene match: 13. The CDR3, as DNA: TGCGCCAGCAGCTATCAAGGACAGGGGGCAGGAGGTACCAAAAACATTCAGTACTTC. Amino acid sequence: CASSYQGQGAGGTKNIQYF.

This clone was seen only a few times. The CDR3 spells CASSATRRDYGYTF. The CDR3 region has the DNA TGTGCCAGCAGTGCCACGCGGCGGGACTATGGCTACACCTTC. The chain has TRBV27 and TRBJ1-2; D uncertain. The CDR3 totals 14 residues. Germline V CDR1 and CDR2: MNHEY, SMNVEV (reference sequence). V dropped 5 bases and J dropped 3 bases, with 13 bases sitting between them.

The chain is built from TRBV10-3 and TRBJ2-3; TRBD2 matches at 13 bases. J was trimmed by 1 base and V by 6 bases; bases with no gene match: 7. CDR1 is ENHRY and CDR2 is SYGVKD in the germline V gene. The CDR3 totals 17 residues. CDR3 region: CAIRGTSGEYGTDTQYF. CDR3 nucleotides: TGTGCCATCAGGGGGACTAGCGGGGAATACGGCACAGATACGCAGTATTTT.

The sample holds a few counts of this clone. Other DNA sequences in the same sample also yield this CDR3. The rearrangement joins TRBV6-5 to TRBJ1-1, with TRBD1 as a possible D gene (5 bases). This CDR3 comprises 13 residues. V shed 2 bases and J shed 3 bases, with 7 bases lying between them. The germline gives CDR1 MNHEY, CDR2 SVGAGI. The CDR3 reads CASSYQGYTEAFF. In DNA, the CDR3 is TGTGCCAGCAGTTACCAGGGTTACACTGAAGCTTTCTTT.

The chain joins TRBV29-1 to TRBJ2-1, with a weak D call TRBD1 (6 bases). There are 13 residues in the CDR3. CDR1 and CDR2 (germline): SQVTM, ANQGSEA. V shed 3 bases and J shed 8 bases, with 14 bases lying between them. CDR3 sequence: CSVEGALVHEQFF. The CDR3 nucleotides are TGCAGCGTTGAGGGGGCCTTGGTGCATGAGCAGTTCTTC.

This rearrangement joins TRBV4-1 to TRBJ1-5, with 10 bases aligning to TRBD1. Unmatched junction bases numbered 3, after V lost 1 base and J lost 0 bases. CDR1 and CDR2 from the germline V gene are MGHRA and YSYEKL. This CDR3 is 17 amino acids long. CDR3 nucleotides: TGCGCCAGCAGCCAAGGACAGGGGGCGGGTAGCAATCAGCCCCAGCATTTT. Translating gives CASSQGQGAGSNQPQHF.

The V call is TRBV6-1, the J call TRBJ2-7; TRBD1 is a possible D gene (5 bases). Germline values: CDR1 MNHNS, CDR2 SASEGT. Trimming took off 10 bases at V and 0 bases at J, with 16 bases between the two ends. The CDR3 consists of 14 residues. CDR3 residues: CATSKAGLSYEQYF. CDR3 coding DNA: TGTGCCACAAGTAAGGCAGGGCTCTCCTACGAGCAGTACTTC.

This clone was detected only once. The chain is built from TRBV9 and TRBJ2-7; D perhaps matches TRBD1 (6 bases). The germline V gene has CDR1 SGDLS and CDR2 YYNGEE. CDR3 length equals 15 residues. Trimming cost V 0 bases and J 3 bases, with 13 bases left between them. Here the CDR3 reads CASSVASGHYYEQYF. The CDR3, as DNA: TGTGCCAGCAGCGTAGCTTCGGGACACTACTACGAGCAGTACTTC.

This clone was seen a few times. V usage is TRBV27 and J usage is TRBJ1-1; TRBD1 matches 8 bases. The CDR3 has 15 amino acids. The V gene end was trimmed by 4 bases and the J gene end by 1 base; junction bases not matched to a gene: 5. The V gene's germline CDR1 is MNHEY and CDR2 SMNVEV (reference sequence). The CDR3 region has the DNA TGTGCCAGCAGTTCTGACAGGGGCGGGAACACTGAAGCTTTCTTT. It specifies CASSSDRGGNTEAFF.

This clone was seen a handful of times. V is TRBV7-9 and J is TRBJ2-7; D call uncertain. Germline V CDR1 and CDR2: SEHNR, FQNEAQ (reference sequence). V was pared by 4 bases and J by 3 bases, with 10 bases between. This CDR3 region has 13 residues. The CDR3 protein is CASSSKLRYEQYF. The DNA of the CDR3 is TGTGCCAGCAGCTCTAAGCTCCGCTACGAGCAGTACTTC.

This clone is a singleton in its sample. The chain couples TRBV19 to TRBJ1-1; D gene unclear. CDR3 length: 14 residues. Germline values: CDR1 LNHDA, CDR2 SQIVND (reference sequence). V was clipped by 4 bases and J by 4 bases, with 13 bases between them. The DNA of the CDR3 is TGTGCCAGTAGTAGGCCGGGTTCGGGCACTGAAGCTTTCTTT. This translates into CASSRPGSGTEAFF.

The rearrangement uses TRBV5-4 and TRBJ1-1; D possibly corresponds to TRBD1 (5 bases). The CDR3 runs 11 residues. Trimming cost V 6 bases and J 4 bases, with 7 bases left between them. CDR1 is SGHNT, CDR2 YYREEE, per germline (reference sequence). The CDR3 sequence: CASIQGTEAFF. CDR3 coding DNA: TGTGCCAGCATCCAGGGCACTGAAGCTTTCTTT.

The genes are TRBV28 and TRBJ1-1; possible D gene TRBD1, 6 bases. V lost 7 bases and J 1 base, leaving 25 bases between the germline ends. The CDR3 is made up of 18 amino acids. Germline V CDR1 and CDR2: MDHEN, SYDVKM. CDR3 DNA sequence: TGTGCCAGCACGAACCCGAGGGATGGACAGCTCTCGAACACTGAAGCTTTCTTT. Translated: CASTNPRDGQLSNTEAFF. The full variable domain, with the rest looked up from reference TRBV28 and TRBJ1-1, is DVKVTQSSRYLVKRTGEKVFLECVQDMDHENMFWYRQDPGLGLRLIYFSYDVKMKEKGDIPEGYSVSREKKERFSLILESASTNQTSMYLCASTNPRDGQLSNTEAFFGQGTRLTVV.

The V call is TRBV6-5, the J call TRBJ1-1, with a weak D call TRBD1 (6 bases). The ends were cut back, 2 bases at V and 8 bases at J, with 15 bases in the middle. The CDR3 consists of 14 residues. Germline CDR1 reads MNHEY; CDR2 reads SVGAGI. The DNA of the CDR3 is TGTGCCAGCAGTTACCGGGACACCAGAACCGAAGCTTTCTTT. Its protein is CASSYRDTRTEAFF.

This clone has only one observation. This sequence joins TRBV27 and TRBJ1-2, with a tentative D call TRBD1 (6 bases). The V gene lost 5 bases and the J gene lost 8 bases, with 27 bases spanning the gap. The germline gives CDR1 MNHEY, CDR2 SMNVEV (reference sequence). CDR3 size: 17 residues. The chain's CDR3 is CASSPIDHRVHSRGYTF. CDR3 bases: TGTGCCAGCAGTCCCATCGACCACAGGGTCCATTCTCGAGGCTACACCTTC.

This chain connects TRBV6-1 to TRBJ1-5, with TRBD1 as a possible D gene (6 bases). The CDR3 has 15 amino acids. V was trimmed by 6 bases and J by 2 bases, leaving 14 bases between them. Germline-derived CDR1 and CDR2 are MNHNS and SASEGT. CDR3 protein: CASRERGSGNQPQHF. The DNA for the CDR3 is TGTGCCAGCAGAGAAAGGGGGTCTGGCAATCAGCCCCAGCATTTT.

The genes are TRBV7-9 and TRBJ1-5, with 7 positions matching TRBD1. Germline V gives CDR1 SEHNR, CDR2 FQNEAQ (reference sequence). With 4 bases clipped from V and 16 bases from J, the junction kept 10 bases outside the gene matches. The CDR3 has 12 amino acids. The CDR3 DNA follows: TGTGCCAGCAGCTCCGACAGGGACTTTTTACATTTT. Translation: CASSSDRDFLHF.

The rearrangement joins TRBV7-2 to TRBJ2-1; 9 bases align to TRBD2. The CDR3 runs 15 residues. The J segment lost 8 bases and the V segment lost 5 bases, leaving 10 bases of the junction unmatched. Germline lookup yields CDR1 SGHTA and CDR2 FQGNSA. The CDR3 loop reads CASSRRGGQGYEQFF. CDR3 nucleotides: TGTGCCAGCAGCAGGCGGGGGGGGCAAGGTTATGAGCAGTTCTTC.

This clone was detected a few times. The chain links TRBV14 to TRBJ2-4; possible D gene TRBD2, 5 bases. V was trimmed by 2 bases and J by 0 bases, leaving 14 bases between them. This CDR3 region has 17 residues. CDR1 SGHDN and CDR2 FVKESK come from the germline V gene. CDR3 in amino acids: CASSQTAARVAKNIQYF. CDR3 in DNA: TGTGCCAGCAGCCAAACAGCAGCGAGGGTAGCCAAAAACATTCAGTACTTC.

The chain has TRBV29-1 and TRBJ2-7; D perhaps matches TRBD1 (6 bases). This CDR3 region has 14 residues. Trimming removed 6 bases from V and 0 bases from J, with 15 bases in between. Per the germline V gene, CDR1 is SQVTM and CDR2 is ANQGSEA. The DNA of the CDR3 is TGCAGCGTCGCGTTCTTCAGGGGCTCCTACGAGCAGTACTTC. This codes for CSVAFFRGSYEQYF.

The chain employs TRBV30 and TRBJ1-1, with TRBD1 matching over 7 bases. With V trimmed by 4 bases and J by 3 bases, 14 bases remained unmatched. Germline V lookup: CDR1 GTSNPN, CDR2 SVGIG (reference sequence). This CDR3 has 16 amino acids. Written as DNA, the CDR3 is TGTGCCTGGAATAACCCCGGGACAGAGGGGGACACTGAAGCTTTCTTT. As protein: CAWNNPGTEGDTEAFF.

The V gene is TRBV6-5, the J gene TRBJ2-3, with D possibly TRBD2 on 5 matching bases. Germline V gives CDR1 MNHEY, CDR2 SVGAGI. V was cut by 6 bases and J by 4 bases, with 14 bases left in between. The CDR3 totals 14 residues. The CDR3 DNA is TGTGCCAGCAGCACGGGTCTAGCAGCAGATACGCAGTATTTT. Protein: CASSTGLAADTQYF.

This clone was seen more than once but under ten times. The chain carries TRBV6-5 and TRBJ2-1; D gene uncertain. Germline V gene sequence: CDR1 MNHEY, CDR2 SVGAGI. Trimming shortened V by 7 bases and J by 4 bases, and 5 bases separated the two germline ends. The length of the CDR3 is 11 residues. The CDR3 region is CASTNYNEQFF. CDR3 DNA sequence: TGTGCCAGCACCAATTACAATGAGCAGTTCTTC.

The gene calls are TRBV19 and TRBJ2-7; D remains ambiguous. CDR3 length: 12 residues. Germline CDR1 is LNHDA and CDR2 is SQIVND (reference sequence). The germline V and J ends were trimmed by 3 bases and 7 bases, with 10 bases remaining between them. The CDR3 bases are TGTGCCAGTAGTATCCCCCTACGTGAGCAGTACTTC. Translation gives CASSIPLREQYF.